These T cell receptor beta chains were read from a single sample in a study of blood T cells in healthy people across ages. MiXCR, run by TCRdb on the 5' RACE reads, gives a single entry per CDR3 protein. The repertoire has approximately 1,700,000 distinct CDR3 sequences, about 39% of them found once; the top ten carry around 23%. The sample comprised blood. The receptors come from a human donor in good health. Each CDR3 is given with its conserved first and last residue. The D gene is left open where the match is weak. Part of the rows lack a size; the others show once, few, many or a class for expanded clones.

NA	NA	TRBJ1-5	TRBV19	CASSPWGQSFNQPQHF	TGTGCCAGTAGTCCCTGGGGGCAGAGTTTCAATCAGCCCCAGCATTTT
NA	once	TRBJ2-6	TRBV5-6	CASSFSASLPSGANVLTF	TGTGCCAGCAGCTTCTCAGCCTCGCTACCCTCTGGGGCCAACGTCCTGACTTTC
NA	NA	TRBJ2-7	TRBV4-3	CASSQVSGVLYEQYF	TGCGCCAGCAGCCAAGTTTCGGGGGTGCTATACGAGCAGTACTTC
TRBD2	few	TRBJ2-7	TRBV2	CASRTPRTSGGSYEQYF	TGTGCCAGCAGGACCCCACGGACTAGCGGGGGGTCCTACGAGCAGTACTTC
TRBD1	NA	TRBJ2-5	TRBV24-1	CATGGSTGGLETQYF	TGTGCCACCGGAGGCTCGACAGGGGGCCTTGAGACCCAGTACTTC
NA	few	TRBJ1-6	TRBV28	CASSFHGDSYNSPLHF	TGTGCCAGCAGTTTCCACGGGGACTCCTATAATTCACCCCTCCACTTT
NA	NA	TRBJ2-5	TRBV6-2/TRBV6-3	CASVSVGETQYF	TGTGCCAGCGTATCCGTGGGAGAGACCCAGTACTTC
NA	NA	TRBJ2-7	TRBV20-1	CSARALALDLYEQYF	TGCAGTGCTAGAGCCCTAGCTCTCGATCTCTACGAGCAGTACTTC
NA	NA	TRBJ1-4	TRBV15	CATSRPTDRRNEKLFF	TGTGCCACCAGCAGACCCACCGACCGGCGGAATGAAAAACTGTTTTTT
NA	few	TRBJ2-7	TRBV4-1	CASSSHVASYEQYF	TGCGCCAGCAGCTCACACGTCGCCTCCTACGAGCAGTACTTC
TRBD1	NA	TRBJ2-3	TRBV5-1	CASSSEPGGTTDTQYF	TGCGCCAGCAGCTCCGAACCAGGGGGTACAACAGATACGCAGTATTTT
NA	many	TRBJ1-2	TRBV10-3	CAIKRDNYGYTF	TGTGCCATCAAGAGGGACAACTATGGCTACACCTTC